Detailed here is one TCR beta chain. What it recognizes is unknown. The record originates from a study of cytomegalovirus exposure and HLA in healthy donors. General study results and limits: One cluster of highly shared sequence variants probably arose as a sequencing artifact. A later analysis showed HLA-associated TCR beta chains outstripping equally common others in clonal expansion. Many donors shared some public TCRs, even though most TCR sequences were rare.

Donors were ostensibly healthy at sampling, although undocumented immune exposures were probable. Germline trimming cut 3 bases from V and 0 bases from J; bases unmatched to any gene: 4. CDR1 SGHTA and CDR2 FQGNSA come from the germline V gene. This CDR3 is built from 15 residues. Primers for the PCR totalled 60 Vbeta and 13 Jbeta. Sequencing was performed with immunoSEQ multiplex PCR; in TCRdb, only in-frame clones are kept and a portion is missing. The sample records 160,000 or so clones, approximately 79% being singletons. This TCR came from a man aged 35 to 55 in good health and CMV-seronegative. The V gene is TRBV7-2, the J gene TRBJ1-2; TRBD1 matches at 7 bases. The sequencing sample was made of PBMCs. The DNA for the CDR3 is TGTGCCAGCAGCTTCGGGACAGCAGCTAACTATGGCTACACCTTC. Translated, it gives CASSFGTAANYGYTF.